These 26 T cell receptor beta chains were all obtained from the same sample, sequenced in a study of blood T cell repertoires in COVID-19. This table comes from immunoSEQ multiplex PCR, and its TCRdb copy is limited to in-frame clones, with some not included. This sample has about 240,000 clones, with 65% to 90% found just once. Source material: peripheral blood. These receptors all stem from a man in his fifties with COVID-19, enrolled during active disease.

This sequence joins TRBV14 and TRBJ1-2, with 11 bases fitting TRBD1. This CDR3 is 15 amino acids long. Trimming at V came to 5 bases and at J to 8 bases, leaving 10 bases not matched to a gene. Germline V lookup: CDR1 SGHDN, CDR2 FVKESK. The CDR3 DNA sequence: TGTGCCAGCAGCTTTACACCGGGACAGGGGGGCGGCTACACCTTC. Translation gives CASSFTPGQGGGYTF.

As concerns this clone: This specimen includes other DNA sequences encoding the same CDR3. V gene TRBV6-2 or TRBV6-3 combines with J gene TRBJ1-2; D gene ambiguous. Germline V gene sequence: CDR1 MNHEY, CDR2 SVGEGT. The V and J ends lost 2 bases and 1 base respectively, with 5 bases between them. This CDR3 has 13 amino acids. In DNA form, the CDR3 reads TGTGCCAGCAGTTACACCGGTAACTATGGCTACACCTTC. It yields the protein CASSYTGNYGYTF.

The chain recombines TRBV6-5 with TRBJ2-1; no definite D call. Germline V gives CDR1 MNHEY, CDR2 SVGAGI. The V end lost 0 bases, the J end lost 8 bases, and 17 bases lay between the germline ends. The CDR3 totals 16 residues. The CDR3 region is CASSYSLVGSEDEQFF. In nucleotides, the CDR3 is TGTGCCAGCAGTTACTCCCTAGTGGGTAGTGAGGATGAGCAGTTCTTC.

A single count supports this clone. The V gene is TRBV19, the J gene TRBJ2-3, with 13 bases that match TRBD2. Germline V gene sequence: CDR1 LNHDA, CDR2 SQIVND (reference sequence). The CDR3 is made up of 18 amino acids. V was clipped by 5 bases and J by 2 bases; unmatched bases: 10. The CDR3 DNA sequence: TGTGCCAGTAGTGTCTCCGGGACTAGCGGGGACACCACAGATACGCAGTATTTT. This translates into CASSVSGTSGDTTDTQYF.

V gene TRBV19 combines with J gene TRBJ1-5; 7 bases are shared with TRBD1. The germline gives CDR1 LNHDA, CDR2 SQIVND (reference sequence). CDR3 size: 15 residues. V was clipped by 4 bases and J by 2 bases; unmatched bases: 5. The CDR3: CASSTDRAGNQPQHF. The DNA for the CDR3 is TGTGCCAGTAGTACTGACAGGGCGGGCAATCAGCCCCAGCATTTT.

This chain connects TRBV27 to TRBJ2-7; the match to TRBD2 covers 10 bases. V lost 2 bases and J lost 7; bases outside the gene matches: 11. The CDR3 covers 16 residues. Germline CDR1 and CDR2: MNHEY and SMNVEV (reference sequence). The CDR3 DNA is TGTGCCAGCAGTTTACCAGCGGGGGGGCCAAGGCAGGAGCAGTACTTC. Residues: CASSLPAGGPRQEQYF.

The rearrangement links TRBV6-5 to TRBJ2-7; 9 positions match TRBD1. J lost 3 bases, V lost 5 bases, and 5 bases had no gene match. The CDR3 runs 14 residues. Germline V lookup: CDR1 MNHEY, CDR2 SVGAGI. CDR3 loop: CASSTTGQGYEQYF. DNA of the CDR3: TGTGCCAGCAGTACAACGGGACAGGGCTACGAGCAGTACTTC.

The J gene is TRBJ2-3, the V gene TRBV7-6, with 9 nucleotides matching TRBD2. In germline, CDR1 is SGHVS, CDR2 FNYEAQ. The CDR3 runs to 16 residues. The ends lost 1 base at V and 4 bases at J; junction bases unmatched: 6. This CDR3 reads CASSLEGGGAADTQYF. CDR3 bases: TGTGCCAGCAGCTTAGAGGGCGGGGGGGCCGCAGATACGCAGTATTTT. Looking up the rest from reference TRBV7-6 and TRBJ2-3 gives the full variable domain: GAGVSQSPRYKVTKRGQDVALRCDPISGHVSLYWYRQALGQGPEFLTYFNYEAQQDKSGLPNDRFSAERPEGSISTLTIQRTEQRDSAMYRCASSLEGGGAADTQYFGPGTRLTVL.

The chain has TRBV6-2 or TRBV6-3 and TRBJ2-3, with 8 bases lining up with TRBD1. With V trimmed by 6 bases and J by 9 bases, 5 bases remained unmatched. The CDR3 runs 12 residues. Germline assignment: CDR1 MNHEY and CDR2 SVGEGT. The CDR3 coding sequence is TGTGCCAGCAGCCAGGACAGGGCGACGCAGTATTTT. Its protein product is CASSQDRATQYF.

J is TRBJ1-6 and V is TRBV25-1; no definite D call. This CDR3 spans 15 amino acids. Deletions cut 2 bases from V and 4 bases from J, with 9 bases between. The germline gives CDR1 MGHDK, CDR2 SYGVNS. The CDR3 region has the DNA TGTGCCAGCAGTGAAATTGAGGGTTATAATTCACCCCTCCACTTT. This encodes CASSEIEGYNSPLHF.

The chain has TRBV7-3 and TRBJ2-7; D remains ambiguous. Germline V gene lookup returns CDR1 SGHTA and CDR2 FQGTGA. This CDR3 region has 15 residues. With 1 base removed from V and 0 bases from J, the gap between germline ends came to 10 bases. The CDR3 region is CASSLKSIVSYEQYF. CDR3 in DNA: TGTGCCAGCAGCTTAAAGTCCATAGTCTCCTACGAGCAGTACTTC.

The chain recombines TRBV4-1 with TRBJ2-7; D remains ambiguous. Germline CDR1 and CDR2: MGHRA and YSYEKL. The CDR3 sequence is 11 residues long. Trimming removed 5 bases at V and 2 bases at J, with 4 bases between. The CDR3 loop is CASSDTYEQYF. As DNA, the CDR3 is TGCGCCAGCAGCGACACCTACGAGCAGTACTTC.

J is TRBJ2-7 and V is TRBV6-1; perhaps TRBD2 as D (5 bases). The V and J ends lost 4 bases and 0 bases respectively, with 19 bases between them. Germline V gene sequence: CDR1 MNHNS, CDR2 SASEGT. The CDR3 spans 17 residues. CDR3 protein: CASSASGSGASSYEQYF. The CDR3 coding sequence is TGTGCCAGCAGTGCCTCTGGGAGCGGTGCAAGCTCCTACGAGCAGTACTTC.

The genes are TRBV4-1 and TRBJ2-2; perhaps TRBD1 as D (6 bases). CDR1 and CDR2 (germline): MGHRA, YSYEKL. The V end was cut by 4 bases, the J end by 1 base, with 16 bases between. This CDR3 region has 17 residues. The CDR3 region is CASSRRTTGENTGELFF. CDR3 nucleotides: TGCGCCAGCAGCCGTAGAACGACAGGCGAGAACACCGGGGAGCTGTTTTTT.

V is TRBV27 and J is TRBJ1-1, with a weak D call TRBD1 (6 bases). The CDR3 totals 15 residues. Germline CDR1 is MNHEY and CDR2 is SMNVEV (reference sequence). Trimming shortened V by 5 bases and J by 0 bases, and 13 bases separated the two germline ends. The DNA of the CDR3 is TGTGCCAGCAGTACCGAGGACAGCATGAACACTGAAGCTTTCTTT. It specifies CASSTEDSMNTEAFF.

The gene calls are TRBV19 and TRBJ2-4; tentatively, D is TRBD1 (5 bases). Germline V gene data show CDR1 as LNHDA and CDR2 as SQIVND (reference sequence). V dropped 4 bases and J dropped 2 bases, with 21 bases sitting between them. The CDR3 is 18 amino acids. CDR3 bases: TGTGCCAGTAGTAGAAAAGCCTCGACAGTAGGTACCAAAAACATTCAGTACTTC. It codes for CASSRKASTVGTKNIQYF.

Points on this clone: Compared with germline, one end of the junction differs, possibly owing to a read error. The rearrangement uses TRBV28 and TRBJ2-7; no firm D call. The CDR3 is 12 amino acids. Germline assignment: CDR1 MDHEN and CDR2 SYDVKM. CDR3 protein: CASSLSSFEQYF. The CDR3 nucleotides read TGTGCCAGCAGTTTAAGCTCCTTCGAGCAGTACTTC.

DNA of the CDR3: TGTGCCAGCAGTTTTCCCCCAGGCCAGGGTCGATCACCCCTCCACTTT. This translates into CASSFPPGQGRSPLHF. The rearrangement links TRBV27 to TRBJ1-6; a weak D match, TRBD1 (5 bases). The CDR3 runs 16 residues. V shed 3 bases and J shed 10 bases, with 19 bases lying between them. Germline V CDR1 and CDR2: MNHEY, SMNVEV (reference sequence).

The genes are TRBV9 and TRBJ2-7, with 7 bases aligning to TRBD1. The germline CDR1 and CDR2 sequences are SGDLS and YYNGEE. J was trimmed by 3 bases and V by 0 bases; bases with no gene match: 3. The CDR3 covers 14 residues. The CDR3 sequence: CASSVGDSYYEQYF. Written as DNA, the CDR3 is TGTGCCAGCAGCGTAGGGGACAGCTACTACGAGCAGTACTTC.

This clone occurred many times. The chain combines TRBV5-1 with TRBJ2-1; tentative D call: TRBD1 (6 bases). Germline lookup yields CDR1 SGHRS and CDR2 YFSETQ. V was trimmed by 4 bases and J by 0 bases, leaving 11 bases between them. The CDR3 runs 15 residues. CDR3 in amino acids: CASSEGQPSYNEQFF. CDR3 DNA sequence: TGCGCCAGCAGCGAAGGACAGCCCTCCTACAATGAGCAGTTCTTC.

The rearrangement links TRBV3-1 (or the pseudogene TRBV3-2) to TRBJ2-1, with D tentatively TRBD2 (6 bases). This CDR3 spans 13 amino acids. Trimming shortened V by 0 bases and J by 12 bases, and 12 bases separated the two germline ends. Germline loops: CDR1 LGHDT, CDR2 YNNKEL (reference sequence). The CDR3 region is CASSQDRGMRQFF. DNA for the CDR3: TGTGCCAGCAGCCAAGACCGGGGGATGCGGCAGTTCTTC.

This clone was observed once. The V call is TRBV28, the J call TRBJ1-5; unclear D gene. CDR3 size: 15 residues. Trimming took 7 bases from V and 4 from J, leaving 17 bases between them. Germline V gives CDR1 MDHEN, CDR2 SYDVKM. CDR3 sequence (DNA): TGTGCCAGCACCGCGCCCGGCGGGGTTAATCAGCCCCAGCATTTT. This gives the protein CASTAPGGVNQPQHF.

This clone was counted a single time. The CDR3 DNA reads as TGTGCCAGCAGTTTATCGGGCAGGGGTGGCCAGCCCCAGCATTTT. Protein sequence: CASSLSGRGGQPQHF. This chain connects TRBV28 to TRBJ1-5; weak D call: TRBD1 (6 bases). Trimming removed 1 base at V and 7 bases at J, with 14 bases between. Germline V gives CDR1 MDHEN, CDR2 SYDVKM. CDR3 size: 15 residues.

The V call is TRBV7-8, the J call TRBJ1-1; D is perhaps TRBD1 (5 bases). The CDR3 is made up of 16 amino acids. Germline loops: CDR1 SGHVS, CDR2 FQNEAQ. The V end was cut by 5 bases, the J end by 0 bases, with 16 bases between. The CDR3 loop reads CASSLRVRGMNTEAFF. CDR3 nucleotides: TGTGCCAGCAGCCTTCGGGTCCGGGGGATGAACACTGAAGCTTTCTTT.

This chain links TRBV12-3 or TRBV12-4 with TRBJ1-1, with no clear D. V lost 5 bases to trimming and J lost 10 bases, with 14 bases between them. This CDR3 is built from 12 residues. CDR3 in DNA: TGTGCCAGCAGTCAATCGACTTCGGCAGCTTTCTTT. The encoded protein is CASSQSTSAAFF.

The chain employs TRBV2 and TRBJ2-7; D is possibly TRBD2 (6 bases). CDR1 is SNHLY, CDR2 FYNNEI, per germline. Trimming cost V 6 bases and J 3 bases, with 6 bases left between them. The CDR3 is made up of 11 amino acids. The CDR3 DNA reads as TGTGCCAGCAGGGGGGGCTACGAGCAGTACTTC. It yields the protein CASRGGYEQYF.